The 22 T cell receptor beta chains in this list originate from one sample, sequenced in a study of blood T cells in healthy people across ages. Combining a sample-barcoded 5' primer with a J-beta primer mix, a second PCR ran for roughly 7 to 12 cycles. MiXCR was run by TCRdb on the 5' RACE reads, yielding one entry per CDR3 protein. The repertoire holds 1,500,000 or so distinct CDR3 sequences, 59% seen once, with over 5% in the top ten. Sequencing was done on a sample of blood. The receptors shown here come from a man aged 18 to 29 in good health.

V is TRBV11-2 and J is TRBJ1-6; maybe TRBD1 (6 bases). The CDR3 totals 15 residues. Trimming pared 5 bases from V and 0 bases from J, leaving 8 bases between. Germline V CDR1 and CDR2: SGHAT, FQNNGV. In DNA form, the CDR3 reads TGTGCCAGCAGCCGACAGGCCTCCTATAATTCACCCCTCCACTTT. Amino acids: CASSRQASYNSPLHF.

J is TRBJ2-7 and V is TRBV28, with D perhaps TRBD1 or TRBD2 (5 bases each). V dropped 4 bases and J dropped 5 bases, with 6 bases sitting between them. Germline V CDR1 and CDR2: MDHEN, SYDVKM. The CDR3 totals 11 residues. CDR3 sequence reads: CASSSGHEQYF. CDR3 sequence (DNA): TGTGCCAGCAGTTCGGGGCACGAGCAGTACTTC.

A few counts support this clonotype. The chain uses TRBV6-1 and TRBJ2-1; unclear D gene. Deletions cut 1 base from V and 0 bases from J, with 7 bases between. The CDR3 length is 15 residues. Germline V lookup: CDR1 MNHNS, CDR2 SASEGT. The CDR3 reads CASSEEISSYNEQFF. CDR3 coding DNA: TGTGCCAGCAGTGAAGAGATAAGCTCCTACAATGAGCAGTTCTTC.

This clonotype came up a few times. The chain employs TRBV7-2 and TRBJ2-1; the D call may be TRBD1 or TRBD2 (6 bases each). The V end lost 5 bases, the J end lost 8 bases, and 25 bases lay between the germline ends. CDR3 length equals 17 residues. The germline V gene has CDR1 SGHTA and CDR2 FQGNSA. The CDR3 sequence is CASSPTGGQGRLDEQFF. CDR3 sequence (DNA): TGTGCCAGCAGCCCAACCGGGGGCCAGGGGAGGTTGGATGAGCAGTTCTTC. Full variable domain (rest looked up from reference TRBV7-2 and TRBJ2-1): GAGVSQSPSNKVTEKGKDVELRCDPISGHTALYWYRQSLGQGLEFLIYFQGNSAPDKSGLPSDRFSAERTGGSVSTLTIQRTQQEDSAVYLCASSPTGGQGRLDEQFFGPGTRLTVL.

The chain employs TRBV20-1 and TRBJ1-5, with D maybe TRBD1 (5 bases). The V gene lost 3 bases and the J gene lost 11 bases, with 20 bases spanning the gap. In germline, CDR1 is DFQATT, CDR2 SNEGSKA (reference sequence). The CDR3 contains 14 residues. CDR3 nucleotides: TGCAGTGCTAGGGGTGGGGACCGTCCGTGGGCCCAGCATTTT. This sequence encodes CSARGGDRPWAQHF.

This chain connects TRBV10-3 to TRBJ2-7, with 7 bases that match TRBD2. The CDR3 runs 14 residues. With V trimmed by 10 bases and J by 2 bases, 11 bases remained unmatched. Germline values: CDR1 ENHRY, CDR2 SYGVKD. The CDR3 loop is CARGGGPEAYEQYF. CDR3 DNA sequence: TGTGCCAGGGGGGGAGGGCCTGAAGCCTACGAGCAGTACTTC.

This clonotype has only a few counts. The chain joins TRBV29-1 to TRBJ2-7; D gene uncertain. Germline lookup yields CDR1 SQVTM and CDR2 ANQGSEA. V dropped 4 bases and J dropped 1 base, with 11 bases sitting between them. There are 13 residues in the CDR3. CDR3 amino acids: CSVGVASSYEQYF. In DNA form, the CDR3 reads TGCAGCGTTGGAGTCGCCTCATCCTACGAGCAGTACTTC.

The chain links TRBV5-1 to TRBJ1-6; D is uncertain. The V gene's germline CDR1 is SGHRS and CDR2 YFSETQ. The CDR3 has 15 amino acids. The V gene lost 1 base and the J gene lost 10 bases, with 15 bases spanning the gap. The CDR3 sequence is CASSLSSREGSPLHF. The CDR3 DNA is TGCGCCAGCAGCTTGTCGAGCAGAGAGGGCTCACCCCTCCACTTT. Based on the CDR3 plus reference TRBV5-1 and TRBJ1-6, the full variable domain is KAGVTQTPRYLIKTRGQQVTLSCSPISGHRSVSWYQQTPGQGLQFLFEYFSETQRNKGNFPGRFSGRQFSNSRSEMNVSTLELGDSALYLCASSLSSREGSPLHFGNGTRLTVT.

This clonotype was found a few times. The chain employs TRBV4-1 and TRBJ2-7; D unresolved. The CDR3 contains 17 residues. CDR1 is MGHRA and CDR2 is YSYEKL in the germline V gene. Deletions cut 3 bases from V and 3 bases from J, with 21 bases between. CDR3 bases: TGCGCCAGCAGCCAGGGCCCTCCTGGGGTCGTAAGCTACGAGCAGTACTTC. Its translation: CASSQGPPGVVSYEQYF.

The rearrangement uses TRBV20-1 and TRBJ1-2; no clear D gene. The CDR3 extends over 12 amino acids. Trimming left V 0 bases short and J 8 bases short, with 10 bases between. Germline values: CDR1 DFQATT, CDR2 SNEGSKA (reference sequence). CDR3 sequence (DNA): TGCAGTGCTAGAGATGACTTAGGGGGCTACACCTTC. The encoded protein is CSARDDLGGYTF.

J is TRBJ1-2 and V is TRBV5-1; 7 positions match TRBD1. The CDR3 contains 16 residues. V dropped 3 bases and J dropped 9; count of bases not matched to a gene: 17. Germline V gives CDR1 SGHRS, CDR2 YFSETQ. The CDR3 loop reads CASSSWTGPNLGSYTF. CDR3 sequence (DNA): TGCGCCAGCAGCTCTTGGACAGGTCCGAACCTGGGTAGCTACACCTTC.

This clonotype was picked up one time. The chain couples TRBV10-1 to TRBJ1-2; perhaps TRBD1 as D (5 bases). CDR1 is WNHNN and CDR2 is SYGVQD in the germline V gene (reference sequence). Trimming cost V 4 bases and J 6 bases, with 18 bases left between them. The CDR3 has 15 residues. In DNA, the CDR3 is TGCGCCAGCAGTGCCTCCGGGACCCCCCATAATGGCTACACCTTC. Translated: CASSASGTPHNGYTF.

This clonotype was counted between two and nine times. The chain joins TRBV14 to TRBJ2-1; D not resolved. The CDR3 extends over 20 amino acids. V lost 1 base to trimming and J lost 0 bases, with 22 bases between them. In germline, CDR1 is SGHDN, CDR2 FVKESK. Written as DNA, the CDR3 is TGTGCCAGCAGCCAAGCGCTTCTTTTCAGGAGCACAAGCTCCTACAATGAGCAGTTCTTC. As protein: CASSQALLFRSTSSYNEQFF.

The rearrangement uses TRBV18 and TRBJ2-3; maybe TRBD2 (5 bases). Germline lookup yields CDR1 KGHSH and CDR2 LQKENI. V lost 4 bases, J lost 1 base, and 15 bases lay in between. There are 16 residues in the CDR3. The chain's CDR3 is CASSRSGSKGTDTQYF. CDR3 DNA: TGTGCCAGCTCACGAAGCGGTTCCAAAGGCACAGATACGCAGTATTTT.

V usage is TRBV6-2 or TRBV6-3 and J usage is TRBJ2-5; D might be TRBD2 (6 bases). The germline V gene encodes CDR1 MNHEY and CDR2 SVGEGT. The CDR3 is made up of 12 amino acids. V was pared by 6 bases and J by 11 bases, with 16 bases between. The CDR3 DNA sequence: TGTGCCAGCAGCTACGCAGGCGGGGAGCAGTACTTC. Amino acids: CASSYAGGEQYF.

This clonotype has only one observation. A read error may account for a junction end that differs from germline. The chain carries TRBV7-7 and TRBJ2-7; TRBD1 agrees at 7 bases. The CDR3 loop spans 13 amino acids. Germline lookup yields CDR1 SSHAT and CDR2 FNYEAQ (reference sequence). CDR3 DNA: TGTGCTAGCAGCACCGGGACAGAGGCTAAGCAGTACTTC. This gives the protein CASSTGTEAKQYF.

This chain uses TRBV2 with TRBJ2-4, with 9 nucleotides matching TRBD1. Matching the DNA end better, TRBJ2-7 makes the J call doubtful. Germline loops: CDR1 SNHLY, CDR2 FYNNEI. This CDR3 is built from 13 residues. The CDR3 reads CASIPGQGYEQYF. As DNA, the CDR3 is TGTGCCAGCATCCCGGGACAGGGCTACGAGCAGTACTTC.

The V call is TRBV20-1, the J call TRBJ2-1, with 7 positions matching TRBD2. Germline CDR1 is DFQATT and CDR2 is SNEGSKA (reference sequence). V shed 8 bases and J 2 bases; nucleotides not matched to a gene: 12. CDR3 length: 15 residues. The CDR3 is CSSRRAGATYNEQFF. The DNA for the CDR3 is TGCAGTTCGCGGCGGGCGGGAGCGACCTACAATGAGCAGTTCTTC.

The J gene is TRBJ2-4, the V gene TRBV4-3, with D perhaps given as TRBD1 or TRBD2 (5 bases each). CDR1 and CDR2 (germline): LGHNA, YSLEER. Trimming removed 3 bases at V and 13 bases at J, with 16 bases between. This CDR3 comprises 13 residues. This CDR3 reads CASSHPGRVGQYF. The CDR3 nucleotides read TGCGCCAGCAGCCATCCAGGGAGAGTAGGGCAGTACTTC.

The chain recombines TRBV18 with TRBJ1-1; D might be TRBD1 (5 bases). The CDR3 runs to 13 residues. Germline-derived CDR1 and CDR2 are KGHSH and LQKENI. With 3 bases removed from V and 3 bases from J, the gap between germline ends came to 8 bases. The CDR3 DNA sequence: TGTGCCAGCTCACCCGACAGTTACACTGAAGCTTTCTTT. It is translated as CASSPDSYTEAFF.

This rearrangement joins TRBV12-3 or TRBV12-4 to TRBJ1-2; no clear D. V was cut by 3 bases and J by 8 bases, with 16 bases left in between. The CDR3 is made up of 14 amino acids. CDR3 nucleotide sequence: TGTGCCAGCAGTTTTTCCGAGGGAGTAAGCGGCTACACCTTC. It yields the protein CASSFSEGVSGYTF.

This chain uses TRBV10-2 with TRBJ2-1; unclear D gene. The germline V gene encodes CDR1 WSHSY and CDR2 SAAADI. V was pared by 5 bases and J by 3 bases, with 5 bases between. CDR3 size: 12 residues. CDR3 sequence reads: CASSHNYNEQFF. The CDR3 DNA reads TGCGCCAGCAGTCACAACTACAATGAGCAGTTCTTC.